This TCR beta chain was recorded in a study of T cells in Graves' hyperthyroidism and ophthalmopathy. The study defined stable Graves' hyperthyroidism as no ophthalmopathy progression within 18 months. Regarding this clonotype: Since a much larger clone is just one base distant, this may be a read error.

Amplified TCR beta CDR3 regions derived from RNA transcripts. The HTBI primer set was used in a first-round RT-PCR of the TCR CDR3. TCRdb re-called the multiplex PCR reads with MiXCR, one entry per CDR3 protein. The sample contains about 540,000 distinct CDR3 sequences, around 46% of which appear only once. The V and J ends lost 6 bases and 6 bases respectively, with 5 bases between them. This CDR3 comprises 10 residues. Germline V gene lookup returns CDR1 ENHRY and CDR2 SYGVKD. V gene TRBV10-3 combines with J gene TRBJ1-1; no reliable D call. This TCR came from a woman aged 18-30 years with Graves' hyperthyroidism. The sequenced material came from peripheral blood or thyroid tissue (not recorded which). Written as DNA, the CDR3 is TGTGCCATCAGGGGGTCTGAAGCTTTCTTT. Its protein is CAIRGSEAFF.